This is a list of T cell receptor beta chains from one sample in a study of cytotoxic CD8 clonotypes in ibrutinib-treated CLL. The repertoire was sequenced with immunoSEQ multiplex PCR; TCRdb's copy has only in-frame clones and lacks some. The top ten hold roughly 5% of the sample, which has nearly 300,000 clones, about 72% seen once. Sequenced here: PBMCs, sampled at disease progression, from a patient treated with ibrutinib. These receptors were collected from a human donor with chronic lymphocytic leukemia. Both conserved end residues are part of each CDR3. D genes are given only for firm matches. A clone size is listed for some rows: how often the clone was seen (once, few, many), or a class if it is expanded.

size	J	D	V	DNA	CDR3
few	TRBJ1-1	-	TRBV5-1	TGCGCCAGCAGCTTGCTCAGCCGAACGAACACTGAAGCTTTCTTT	CASSLLSRTNTEAFF
-	TRBJ2-5	TRBD2	TRBV5-4	TGTGCCAGCAGCTTAGGACTAGCGGGAGTGGGAGAGACCCAGTACTTC	CASSLGLAGVGETQYF
-	TRBJ2-7	TRBD1	TRBV6-1	TGTGCCAGCAGTGAAGCGGGACAGATCTACGAGCAGTACTTC	CASSEAGQIYEQYF
-	TRBJ2-5	TRBD2	TRBV9	TGTGCCAGCAGCATAAGCGGGGGGGTCCAAGAGACCCAGTACTTC	CASSISGGVQETQYF
-	TRBJ2-3	-	TRBV25-1	TGTGCCAGCAGTGAGAACAGCCTAGGGGCCCATACGCAGTATTTT	CASSENSLGAHTQYF
few	TRBJ1-2	-	TRBV7-9	TGTGCCAGCAGCTCTAGGATAGGGGATGGCTACACCTTC	CASSSRIGDGYTF
-	TRBJ2-6	-	TRBV5-1	TGCGCCAGCAGCTTGGCCGAGGGGGCTGGGGCCAACGTCCTGACTTTC	CASSLAEGAGANVLTF
-	TRBJ2-1	TRBD2	TRBV5-3	TGTGCCAGAAGCTTCCTAGCGGGGGGAGACAATGAGCAGTTCTTC	CARSFLAGGDNEQFF
-	TRBJ2-3	-	TRBV27	TGTGCCAGCAGTCAGTACAGCACAGATACGCAGTATTTT	CASSQYSTDTQYF
-	TRBJ2-7	TRBD1	TRBV2	TGTGCCAGCAGTCAACGGACAGGGAATGCCTACGAGCAGTACTTC	CASSQRTGNAYEQYF
-	TRBJ2-2	TRBD2	TRBV2	TGTGCCAGCAGTGGCTTGTGGGCGGGAGGTGCCGGGGAGCTGTTTTTT	CASSGLWAGGAGELFF
-	TRBJ2-1	-	TRBV4-3	TGCGCCAGCAGCCAAGCCGGGAACTCCTACAATGAGCAGTTCTTC	CASSQAGNSYNEQFF
-	TRBJ1-1	-	TRBV28	TGTGCCAGCATAAGTTCTTTCGGGCTCGAGGAAGCTTTCTTT	CASISSFGLEEAFF
-	TRBJ2-1	TRBD2	TRBV6-6	TGTGCCAGCAGCACTACTAGCGGGGGGGGCAGTGAGCAGTTCTTC	CASSTTSGGGSEQFF
-	TRBJ2-3	-	TRBV5-4	TGTGCCAGCAGCTTATCCGGGACAGATACGCAGTATTTT	CASSLSGTDTQYF
-	TRBJ1-5	-	TRBV11-3	TGTGCCAGCAGCCTTGGGGAGCCCCAGCATTTT	CASSLGEPQHF
-	TRBJ1-1	-	TRBV4-1	TGCGCCAGCAGCCAAACGACCTCACGGGGAATGAACACTGAAGCTTTCTTT	CASSQTTSRGMNTEAFF
-	TRBJ1-1	-	TRBV6-1	TGTGCCAGCAGCCCAGTCCAGGGGAGTAGCACTGAAGCTTTCTTT	CASSPVQGSSTEAFF
-	TRBJ2-1	TRBD2	TRBV9	TGTGCCAGCAGCGTAGTTGGACTAGCGGTAGCCAATGAGCAGTTCTTC	CASSVVGLAVANEQFF
once	TRBJ1-6	-	TRBV4-1	TGCGCCAGCAGCACTTGGGCCGGGTTAGGTTCACCCCTCCACTTT	CASSTWAGLGSPLHF
-	TRBJ2-1	TRBD1	TRBV2	TGTGCCAGCAGGGGTGGGGACAGGGTATACAATGAGCAGTTCTTC	CASRGGDRVYNEQFF
few	TRBJ2-3	-	TRBV10-3	TGTGCCATCAGTGGCCAGGGTAGCACAGATACGCAGTATTTT	CAISGQGSTDTQYF
-	TRBJ2-1	TRBD2	TRBV6-4	TGTGCCAGCAGTGTTGGAACTAGCGGTAGGGGAGAGCAGTTCTTC	CASSVGTSGRGEQFF
few	TRBJ2-5	TRBD1	TRBV27	TGTGCCAGCAGTTCGGGACAGGGAGGTCGGGAGACCCAGTACTTC	CASSSGQGGRETQYF
-	TRBJ2-3	-	TRBV11-2	TGTGCCAGCAGAGCAGATACGCAGTATTTT	CASRADTQYF
-	TRBJ2-3	TRBD2	TRBV11-2	TGTGCCAGCAGCTTATTACTAGCGGGGGCCTTCACAGATACGCAGTATTTT	CASSLLLAGAFTDTQYF
few	TRBJ2-1	TRBD1	TRBV6-5	TGTGCCAGCAGTCACAGGGGTAATGAGCAGTTCTTC	CASSHRGNEQFF
-	TRBJ2-5	-	TRBV13	TGTGCCAGCAGCTTAGTATCAGGGGGGGCCCGAGAGACCCAGTACTTC	CASSLVSGGARETQYF
-	TRBJ2-1	-	TRBV5-6	TGTGCCAGCAGCTTGGGGAGCAATGAGCAGTTCTTC	CASSLGSNEQFF
once	TRBJ2-3	-	TRBV7-3	TGTGCCAGCAGCTTAATGGCAGGGGGGACAGATACGCAGTATTTT	CASSLMAGGTDTQYF
-	TRBJ2-3	-	TRBV9	TGTGCCAGCAGCGTAGGGCCGGCAGATACGCAGTATTTT	CASSVGPADTQYF
-	TRBJ2-7	TRBD2	TRBV10-3	TGTGCCATCAGTGGACTAGCGGGCCCCTACGAGCAGTACTTC	CAISGLAGPYEQYF
-	TRBJ2-7	TRBD1	TRBV9	TGTGCCAGCAGCGCTCCCCTCTGGACAGGGCGAGGCGAGCAGTACTTC	CASSAPLWTGRGEQYF
few	TRBJ1-2	-	TRBV5-1	TGCGCCAGCAGCTTGGCCTGGGGGGACCTAAACTATGGCTACACCTTC	CASSLAWGDLNYGYTF
-	TRBJ1-1	-	TRBV6-5	TGTGCCACCCGGCGGGGGCCGGGCACTGAAGCTTTCTTT	CATRRGPGTEAFF
-	TRBJ2-1	TRBD2	TRBV18	TGTGCCAGCTCATCTATTCTAGCGGGAGGAGTTAATGAGCAGTTCTTC	CASSSILAGGVNEQFF
-	TRBJ2-5	-	TRBV5-4	TGTGCCAGCAGCACTAAAAATTTGGACAGCCAAGAGACCCAGTACTTC	CASSTKNLDSQETQYF
once	TRBJ1-1	-	TRBV21-1	TGTGCCAGCAGCACACTTGGGGCAGGGGGCCGTACTGAAGCTTTCTTT	CASSTLGAGGRTEAFF
-	TRBJ1-3	-	TRBV29-1	TGCAGCGTTGTTCTAGGGGCGTTAGGAAACACCATATATTTT	CSVVLGALGNTIYF
-	TRBJ2-7	-	TRBV7-9	TGTGCCAGCAGCTTAAATCCCTACGAGCAGTACTTC	CASSLNPYEQYF
-	TRBJ1-2	-	TRBV4-2	TGTGCCAGCAGCCTTAACCCAGGGAATTATGGCTACACCTTC	CASSLNPGNYGYTF
-	TRBJ2-7	-	TRBV2	TGTGCCAGCAGACATGGGGGGGCTGAGCAGTACTTC	CASRHGGAEQYF
once	TRBJ1-2	-	TRBV4-3	TGCGCCAGCAGCCAAGACCGGACAGTTATAATTAACTATGGCTACACCTTC	CASSQDRTVIINYGYTF
-	TRBJ2-7	TRBD2	TRBV5-1	TGCGCCAGCAGCCGGGGGGGCCCCTACGAGCAGTACTTC	CASSRGGPYEQYF
once	TRBJ2-5	-	TRBV15	TGTGCCACCAGGGGTCCCCCAAATGGTGGGCAAGAGACCCAGTACTTC	CATRGPPNGGQETQYF
-	TRBJ2-7	TRBD1	TRBV5-1	TGCGCCAGCAGCTTGGCCGGGACAGGAAGCTCCTACGAGCAGTACTTC	CASSLAGTGSSYEQYF
-	TRBJ2-7	-	TRBV5-1	TGCGCCAGCAGCTTGGCCCCCGCAGGGCTCTACGAGCAGTACTTC	CASSLAPAGLYEQYF
-	TRBJ2-7	TRBD1	TRBV6-6	TGTGCCAGCAGTTCCGGGACAGGGGGAGACGAGCAGTACTTC	CASSSGTGGDEQYF
-	TRBJ2-3	TRBD2	TRBV6-5	TGTGCCAGCCGGACTAGCGGGGGCACAGATACGCAGTATTTT	CASRTSGGTDTQYF
-	TRBJ2-1	-	TRBV5-4	TGTGCCAGCAGCCCTGGCGTGGGCGCCAGCTCCTACAATGAGCAGTTCTTC	CASSPGVGASSYNEQFF
once	TRBJ2-7	-	TRBV19	TGTGCCAGCAGTAGGGCCAGGGGTGGAGAGCAGTACTTC	CASSRARGGEQYF
-	TRBJ2-1	-	TRBV7-2	TGTGCCAGCAGCTTAGTGTACGTTAATGAGCAGTTCTTC	CASSLVYVNEQFF
-	TRBJ1-2	-	TRBV29-1	TGCAGCGTTGGGGGCACACTCACTTATGGCTACACCTTC	CSVGGTLTYGYTF
-	TRBJ2-7	TRBD2	TRBV6-6	TGTGCCAGCAGTTACCCTAGCGGAGGACGGATGGCCGAGCAGTACTTC	CASSYPSGGRMAEQYF
-	TRBJ2-5	TRBD1	TRBV4-3	TGCGCCAGCAGCCAAGGCCGACAGGGTTGGAGAGAGACCCAGTACTTC	CASSQGRQGWRETQYF